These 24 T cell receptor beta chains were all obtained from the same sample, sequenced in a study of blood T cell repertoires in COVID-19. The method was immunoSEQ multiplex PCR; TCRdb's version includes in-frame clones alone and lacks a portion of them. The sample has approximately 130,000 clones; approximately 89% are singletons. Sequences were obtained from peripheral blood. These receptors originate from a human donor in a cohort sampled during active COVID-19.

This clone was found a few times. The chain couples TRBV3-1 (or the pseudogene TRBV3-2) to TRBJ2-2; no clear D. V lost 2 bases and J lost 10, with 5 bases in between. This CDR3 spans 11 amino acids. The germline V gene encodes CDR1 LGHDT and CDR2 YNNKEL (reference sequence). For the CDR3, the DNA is TGTGCCAGCAGCCAACTAACGGAGCTGTTTTTT. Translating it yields CASSQLTELFF.

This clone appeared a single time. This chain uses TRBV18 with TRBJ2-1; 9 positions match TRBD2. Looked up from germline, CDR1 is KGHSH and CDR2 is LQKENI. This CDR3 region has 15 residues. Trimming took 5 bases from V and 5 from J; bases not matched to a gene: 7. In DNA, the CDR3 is TGTGCCAGCTCATCAAAGACTAGCGGAGACAATGAGCAGTTCTTC. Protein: CASSSKTSGDNEQFF.

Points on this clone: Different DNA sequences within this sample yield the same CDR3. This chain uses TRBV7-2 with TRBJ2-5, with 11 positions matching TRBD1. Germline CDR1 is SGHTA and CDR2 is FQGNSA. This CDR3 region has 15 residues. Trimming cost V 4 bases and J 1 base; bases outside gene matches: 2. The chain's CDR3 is CASSSDRGRQETQYF. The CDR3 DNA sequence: TGTGCCAGCAGCTCGGACAGGGGGCGCCAAGAGACCCAGTACTTC.

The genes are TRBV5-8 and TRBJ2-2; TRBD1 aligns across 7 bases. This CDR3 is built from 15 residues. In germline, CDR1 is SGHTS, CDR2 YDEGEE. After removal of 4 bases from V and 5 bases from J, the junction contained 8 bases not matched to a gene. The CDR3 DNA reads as TGTGCCAGCAGCCATTGGGACAGACCAACCGGGGAGCTGTTTTTT. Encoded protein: CASSHWDRPTGELFF.

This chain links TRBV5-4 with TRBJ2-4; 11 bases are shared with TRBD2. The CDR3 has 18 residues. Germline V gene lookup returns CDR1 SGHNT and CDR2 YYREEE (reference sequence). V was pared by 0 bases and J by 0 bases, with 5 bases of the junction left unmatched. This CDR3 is CASSLDPSGGLAKNIQYF. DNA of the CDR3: TGTGCCAGCAGCTTGGACCCTAGCGGGGGGTTAGCCAAAAACATTCAGTACTTC.

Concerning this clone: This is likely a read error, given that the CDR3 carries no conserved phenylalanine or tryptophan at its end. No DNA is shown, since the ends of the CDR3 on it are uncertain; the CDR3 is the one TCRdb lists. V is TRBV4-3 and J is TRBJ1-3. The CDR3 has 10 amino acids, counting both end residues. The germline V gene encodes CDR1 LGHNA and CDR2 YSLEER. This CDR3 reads CASSQSPGGV.

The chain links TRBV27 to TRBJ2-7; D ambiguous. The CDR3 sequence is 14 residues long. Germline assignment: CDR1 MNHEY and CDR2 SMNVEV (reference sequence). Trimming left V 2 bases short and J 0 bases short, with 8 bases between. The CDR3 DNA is TGTGCCAGCAGTTTAACCTACAGCTCCTACGAGCAGTACTTC. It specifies CASSLTYSSYEQYF.

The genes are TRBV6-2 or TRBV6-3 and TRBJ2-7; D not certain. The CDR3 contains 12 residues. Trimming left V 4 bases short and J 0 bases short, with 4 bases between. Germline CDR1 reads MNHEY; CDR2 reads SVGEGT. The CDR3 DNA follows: TGTGCCAGCAGTTCCAACTCCTACGAGCAGTACGTC. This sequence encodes CASSSNSYEQYV.

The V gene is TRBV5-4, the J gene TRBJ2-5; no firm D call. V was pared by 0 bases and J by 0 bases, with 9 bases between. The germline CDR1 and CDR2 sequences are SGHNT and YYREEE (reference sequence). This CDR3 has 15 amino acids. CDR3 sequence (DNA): TGTGCCAGCAGCTTGGGCCAGGCAAACCAAGAGACCCAGTACTTC. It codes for CASSLGQANQETQYF.

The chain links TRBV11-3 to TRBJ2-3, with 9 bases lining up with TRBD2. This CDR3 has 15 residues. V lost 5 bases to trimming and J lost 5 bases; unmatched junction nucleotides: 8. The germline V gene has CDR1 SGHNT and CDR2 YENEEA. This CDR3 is CASSRNSGGEDTQYF. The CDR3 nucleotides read TGTGCCAGCAGCCGCAATAGCGGGGGCGAAGATACGCAGTATTTT. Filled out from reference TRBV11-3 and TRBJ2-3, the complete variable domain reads EAGVVQSPRYKIIEKKQPVAFWCNPISGHNTLYWYLQNLGQGPELLIRYENEEAVDDSQLPKDRFSAERLKGVDSTLKIQPAELGDSAVYLCASSRNSGGEDTQYFGPGTRLTVL.

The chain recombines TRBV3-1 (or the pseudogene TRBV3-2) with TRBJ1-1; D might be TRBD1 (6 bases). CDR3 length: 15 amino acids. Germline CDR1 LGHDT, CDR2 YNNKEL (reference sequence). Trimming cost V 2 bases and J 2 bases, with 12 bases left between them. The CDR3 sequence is CASSQWVQGNTEAFF. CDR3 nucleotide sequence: TGTGCCAGCAGCCAATGGGTACAGGGAAACACTGAAGCTTTCTTT.

The CDR3 DNA reads as TGTGCCAGCAGACCGGGACAGGGGGCTTTTCCCCTCCACTTT. This sequence encodes CASRPGQGAFPLHF. The chain recombines TRBV6-5 with TRBJ1-6, with 12 bases lining up with TRBD1. Trimming took 6 bases from V and 13 from J; bases not matched to a gene: 7. Germline-derived CDR1 and CDR2 are MNHEY and SVGAGI. The CDR3 consists of 14 residues.

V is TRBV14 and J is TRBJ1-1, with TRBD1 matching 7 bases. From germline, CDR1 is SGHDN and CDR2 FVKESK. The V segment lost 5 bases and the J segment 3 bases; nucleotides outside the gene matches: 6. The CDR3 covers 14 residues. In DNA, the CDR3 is TGTGCCAGCAGCAAACAGGGGAGGCACACTGAAGCTTTCTTT. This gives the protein CASSKQGRHTEAFF.

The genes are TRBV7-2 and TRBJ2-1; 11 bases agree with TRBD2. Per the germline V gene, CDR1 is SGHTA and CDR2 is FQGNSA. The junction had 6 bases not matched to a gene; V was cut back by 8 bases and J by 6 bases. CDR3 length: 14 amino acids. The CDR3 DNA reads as TGTGCCAGCGGCGCTAGCGGGGGGATCAATGAGCAGTTCTTC. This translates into CASGASGGINEQFF.

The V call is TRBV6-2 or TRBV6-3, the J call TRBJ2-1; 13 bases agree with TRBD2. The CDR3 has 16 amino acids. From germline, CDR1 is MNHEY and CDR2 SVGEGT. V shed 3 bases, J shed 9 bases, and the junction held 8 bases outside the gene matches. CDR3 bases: TGTGCCAGCAGTTATACTAGCGGGGGGGCCTCAAGTGAGCAGTTCTTC. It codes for CASSYTSGGASSEQFF.

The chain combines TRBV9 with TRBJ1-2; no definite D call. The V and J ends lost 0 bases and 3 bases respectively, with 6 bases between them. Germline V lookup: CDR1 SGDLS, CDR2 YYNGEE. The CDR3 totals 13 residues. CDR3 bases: TGTGCCAGCAGCGTAGATCCAGACTATGGCTACACCTTC. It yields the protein CASSVDPDYGYTF.

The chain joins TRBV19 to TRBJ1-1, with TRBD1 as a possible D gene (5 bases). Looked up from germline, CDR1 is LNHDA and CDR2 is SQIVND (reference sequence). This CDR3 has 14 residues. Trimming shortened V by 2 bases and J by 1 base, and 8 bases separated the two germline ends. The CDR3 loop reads CASSIRGRNTEAFF. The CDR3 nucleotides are TGTGCCAGTAGTATAAGGGGCCGGAACACTGAAGCTTTCTTT.

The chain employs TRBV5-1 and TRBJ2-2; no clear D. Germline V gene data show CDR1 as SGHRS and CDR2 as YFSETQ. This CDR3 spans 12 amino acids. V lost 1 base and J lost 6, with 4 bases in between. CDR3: CASSLYAGELFF. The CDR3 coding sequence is TGCGCCAGCAGCTTGTATGCCGGGGAGCTGTTTTTT.

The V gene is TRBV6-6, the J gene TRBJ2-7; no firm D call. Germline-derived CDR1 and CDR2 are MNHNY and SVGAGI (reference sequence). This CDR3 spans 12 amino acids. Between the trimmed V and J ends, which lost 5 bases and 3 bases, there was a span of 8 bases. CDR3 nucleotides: TGTGCCAGCAGTACCACTGGCTACGAGCAGTACTTC. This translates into CASSTTGYEQYF.

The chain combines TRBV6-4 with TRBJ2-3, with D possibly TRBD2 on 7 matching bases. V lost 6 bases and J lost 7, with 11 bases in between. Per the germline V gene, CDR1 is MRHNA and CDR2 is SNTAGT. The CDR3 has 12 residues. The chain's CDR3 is CASSPGGHTQYF. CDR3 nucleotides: TGTGCCAGCAGCCCCGGGGGGCATACGCAGTATTTT.

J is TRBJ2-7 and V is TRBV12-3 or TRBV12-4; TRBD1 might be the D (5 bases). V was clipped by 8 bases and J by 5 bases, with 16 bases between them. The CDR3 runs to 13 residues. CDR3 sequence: CASAIRVLNEQYF. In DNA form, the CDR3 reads TGTGCCAGCGCGATCAGGGTACTGAACGAGCAGTACTTC.

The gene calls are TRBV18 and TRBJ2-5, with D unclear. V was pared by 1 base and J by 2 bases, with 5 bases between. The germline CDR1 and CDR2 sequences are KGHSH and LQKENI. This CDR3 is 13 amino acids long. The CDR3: CASSPLRQETQYF. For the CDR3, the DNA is TGTGCCAGCTCACCACTCCGGCAAGAGACCCAGTACTTC.

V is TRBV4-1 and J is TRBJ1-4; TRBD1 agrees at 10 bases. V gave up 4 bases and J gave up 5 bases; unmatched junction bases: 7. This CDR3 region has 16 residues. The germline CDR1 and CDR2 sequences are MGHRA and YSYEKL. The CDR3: CASSLGAGQGNEKLFF. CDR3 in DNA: TGCGCCAGCAGCCTTGGGGCGGGACAGGGGAATGAAAAACTGTTTTTT.

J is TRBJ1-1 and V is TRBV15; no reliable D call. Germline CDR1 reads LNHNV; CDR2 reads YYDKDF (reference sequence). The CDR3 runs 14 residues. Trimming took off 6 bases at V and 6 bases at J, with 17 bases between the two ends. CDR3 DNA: TGTGCCACCAGTACCCGTAGAGGGAGGCCTGAAGCTTTCTTT. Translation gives CATSTRRGRPEAFF.